The rows below give T cell receptor beta chains drawn from one sample of a study of OX40 agonist ivuxolimab in advanced cancers. Using immunoSEQ multiplex PCR, the repertoire was profiled, and TCRdb retains in-frame clones only, with some absent. The sample contains approximately 19,000 clones, 75% to 80% of which appear only once. This specimen consisted of CD4+ or CD8+ T cells sorted from blood, obtained in a trial of the OX40 agonist ivuxolimab. The origin of the receptors is an adult with an advanced solid tumor such as melanoma, head and neck, liver or kidney cancer. The CDR3 runs from the conserved cysteine through the conserved F or W.

CASGLTENTEAFF TRBJ1-1 TRBV27
CSVVYQGTRVAQYF TRBJ2-5 TRBV29-1
CASSVDGGSSADTQYF TRBJ2-3 TRBV9
CASSRGTSVYNEQFF TRBJ2-1 TRBV2
CASSLAAALNTEAFF TRBJ1-1 TRBV5-3
CASSFFAGMVKYNEQFF TRBJ2-1 TRBV7-9
CASSSEQGYYSYEQYF TRBJ2-7 TRBV6-5
CASSLTRGGDRDTQYF TRBJ2-3 TRBV11-2
CASSQKGEFLGYTF TRBJ1-2 TRBV5-5
CASSDRAYEQYF TRBJ2-7 TRBV19
CASRYRTTEAFF TRBJ1-1 TRBV6-5
CASSQDQGWGNTEAFF TRBJ1-1 TRBV14
CASSVEALGPTDTQYF TRBJ2-3 TRBV9
CASSAQPEVGTDTQYF TRBJ2-3 TRBV6-4
CASSSPPGQHYGYTF TRBJ1-2 TRBV19
CASSQVLGQLGGELFF TRBJ2-2 TRBV4-2
CASSGRGSFYEQYF TRBJ2-7 TRBV7-2
CASARAPGANVLTF TRBJ2-6 TRBV6-1
CATSRGSRTDTQYF TRBJ2-3 TRBV15
CSAARTTEQYF TRBJ2-7 TRBV20-1
CASSVGGRDRASEQYF TRBJ2-7 TRBV9
CASSSLAGTVSEQYF TRBJ2-7 TRBV7-3
CASSQDLGVGYGYTF TRBJ1-2 TRBV4-3
CASSLGLAGIETQYF TRBJ2-5 TRBV5-5
CASTSSIDRGETQYF TRBJ2-5 TRBV7-3
CASSPRLGNTEAFF TRBJ1-1 TRBV5-1
CASSEGDSREKLFF TRBJ1-4 TRBV10-2
CASSLATGSSYNEQFF TRBJ2-1 TRBV7-2
CASLQGVHSPLHF TRBJ1-6 TRBV6-6
CATSRDQAVRNEQYF TRBJ2-7 TRBV15
CASSVRDGPYEQYF TRBJ2-7 TRBV6-1
CAWGQLGYTF TRBJ1-2 TRBV30
CASSVWSRAGTGELFF TRBJ2-2 TRBV9
CASSTSPGLGAVGTYEQYF TRBJ2-7 TRBV28
CASSPTGTAILGELFF TRBJ2-2 TRBV9
CASSEQARDTQYF TRBJ2-3 TRBV25-1
CASSLAAGYTF TRBJ1-2 TRBV7-2
CATGGGYGYTF TRBJ1-2 TRBV6-6
CASTPTGNYGYTF TRBJ1-2 TRBV6-5
CASNPPINPPGTNYEQYF TRBJ2-7 TRBV6-7
CASSLAPGQVGYGYTF TRBJ1-2 TRBV5-1
CAISEQNEETQYF TRBJ2-5 TRBV10-3
CASSSRLPMNTEAFF TRBJ1-1 TRBV6-5
CSDGQGYTF TRBJ1-2 TRBV29-1
CASSSEKPARTQYF TRBJ2-5 TRBV19
CASSLAGRTDTQYF TRBJ2-3 TRBV7-3
CASMAGEFQETQYF TRBJ2-5 TRBV2
CASSAGTSPREQYF TRBJ2-7 TRBV7-2
CASSFQGQGTDTQYF TRBJ2-3 TRBV7-2
CASSLGDGGNSGNTIYF TRBJ1-3 TRBV5-1
CASSIGWTVEEAFF TRBJ1-1 TRBV19
CASSLGGIAGNYGYTF TRBJ1-2 TRBV11-3
CASSGGQGTMNTEAFF TRBJ1-1 TRBV19
CASRSTGPYNEQFF TRBJ2-1 TRBV14
CASSLAGTSTDTQYF TRBJ2-3 TRBV7-9